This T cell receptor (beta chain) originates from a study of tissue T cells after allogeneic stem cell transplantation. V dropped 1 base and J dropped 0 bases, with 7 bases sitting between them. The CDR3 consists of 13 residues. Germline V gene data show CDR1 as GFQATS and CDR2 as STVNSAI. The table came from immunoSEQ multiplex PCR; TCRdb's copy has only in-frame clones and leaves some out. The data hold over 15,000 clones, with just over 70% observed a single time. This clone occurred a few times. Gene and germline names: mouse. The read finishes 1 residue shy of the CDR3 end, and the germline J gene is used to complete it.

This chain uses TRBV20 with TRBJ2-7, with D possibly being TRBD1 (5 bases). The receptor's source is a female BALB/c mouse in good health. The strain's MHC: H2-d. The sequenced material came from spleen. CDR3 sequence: CGARATVSYEQYF. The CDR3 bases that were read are TGTGGTGCTAGGGCGACAGTCTCCTATGAACAGTAC.